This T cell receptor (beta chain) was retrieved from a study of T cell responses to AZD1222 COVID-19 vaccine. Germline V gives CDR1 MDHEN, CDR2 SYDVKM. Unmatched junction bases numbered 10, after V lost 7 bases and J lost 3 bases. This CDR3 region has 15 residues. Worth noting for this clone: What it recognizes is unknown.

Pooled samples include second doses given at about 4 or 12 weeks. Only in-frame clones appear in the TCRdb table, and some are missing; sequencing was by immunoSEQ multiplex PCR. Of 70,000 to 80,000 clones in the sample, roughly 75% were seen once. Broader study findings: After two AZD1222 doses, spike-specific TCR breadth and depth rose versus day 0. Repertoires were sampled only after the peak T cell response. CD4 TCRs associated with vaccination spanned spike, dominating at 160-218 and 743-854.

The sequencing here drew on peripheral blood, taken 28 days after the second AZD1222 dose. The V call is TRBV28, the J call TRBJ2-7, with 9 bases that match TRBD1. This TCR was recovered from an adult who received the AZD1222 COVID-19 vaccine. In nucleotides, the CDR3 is TGTGCCAGCACCCTCGGGACAGGGTCTTACTACGAGCAGTACTTC. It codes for CASTLGTGSYYEQYF.